This TCR beta chain was observed in a study of regulatory T cells in long-lasting Graves disease. Building the TCR beta libraries relied on iRepertoire HTBI primers, and CDR3 regions underwent Arm-PCR. TCRdb fed the multiplex PCR reads into MiXCR, producing one record per CDR3 protein. Among hundreds of thousands of distinct CDR3 sequences listed, about 16% were seen once. This clonotype was picked up many times. The antigen remains undetermined. Regarding the study as a whole: Lower TCR diversity characterized persistent Graves' patients relative to newly diagnosed patients.

Trimming cost V 2 bases and J 5 bases, with 8 bases left between them. The V gene's germline CDR1 is SGHRS and CDR2 YFSETQ. The CDR3 totals 13 residues. Stated time point: newly diagnosed GD, antithyroid drugs for less than 3 months. Making the TCR library involved RNA that had been extracted from PBMCs. These sequences were also reported in another study, on T cells in Graves' hyperthyroidism and ophthalmopathy. That publication notes: Diagnostic decisions used clinical symptoms, serum thyroxine and TRAb, thyroid ultrasound and orbital computed tomography. TCR CDR3 underwent first-round RT-PCR with the HTBI primer set.

The clonotype originates from a woman aged 35-60 years with Graves disease. This chain uses TRBV5-1 with TRBJ2-1, with a possible D match to TRBD2 (6 bases). Sequenced here: peripheral blood mononuclear cells (PBMCs), sampled at new diagnosis, from a patient treated with antithyroid drugs. The CDR3 loop is CASSFGTDNEQFF. As DNA, the CDR3 is TGCGCCAGCAGCTTCGGGACTGACAATGAGCAGTTCTTC.